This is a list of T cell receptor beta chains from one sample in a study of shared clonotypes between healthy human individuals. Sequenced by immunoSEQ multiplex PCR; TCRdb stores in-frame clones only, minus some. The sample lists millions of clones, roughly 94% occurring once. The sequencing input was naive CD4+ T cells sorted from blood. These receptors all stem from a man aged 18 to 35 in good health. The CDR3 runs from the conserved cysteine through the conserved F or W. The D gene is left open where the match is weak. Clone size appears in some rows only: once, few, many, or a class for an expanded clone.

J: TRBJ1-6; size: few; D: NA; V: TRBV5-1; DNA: TGCGCCAGCAGCTTGGGTAGCTCCTATAATTCACCCCTCCACTTT; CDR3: CASSLGSSYNSPLHF
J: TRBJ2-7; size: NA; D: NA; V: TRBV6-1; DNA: TGTGCCACCAGATCTAATCCGGCGTACTTC; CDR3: CATRSNPAYF
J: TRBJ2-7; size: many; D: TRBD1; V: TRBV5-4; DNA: TGTGCCAGCAGCTTGCAGGGACAGGGAGAGTCCTACGAGCAGTACTTC; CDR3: CASSLQGQGESYEQYF
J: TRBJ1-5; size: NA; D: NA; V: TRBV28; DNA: TGTGCCAGCTGGGGGAGGGCCTTCAATCAGCCCCAGCATTTT; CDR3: CASWGRAFNQPQHF
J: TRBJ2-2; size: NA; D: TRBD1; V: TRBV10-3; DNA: TGTGCCATCAAAAATGCCGGGACAGGGTACACCGGGGAGCTGTTTTTT; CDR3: CAIKNAGTGYTGELFF
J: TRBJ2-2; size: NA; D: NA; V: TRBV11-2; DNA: TGTGCCAGCGAAATTTACGCGGACACCGGGGAGCTGTTTTTT; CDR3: CASEIYADTGELFF
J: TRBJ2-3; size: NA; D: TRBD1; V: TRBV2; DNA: TGTGCCAGCAGTGACCGACAGGGGGCCGCAGATACGCAGTATTTT; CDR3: CASSDRQGAADTQYF
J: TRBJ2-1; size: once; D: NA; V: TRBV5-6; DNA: TGTGCCAGCAGCTTTGGGGGGGACAGCGGACTAGCTAATGAGCAGTTCTTC; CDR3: CASSFGGDSGLANEQFF
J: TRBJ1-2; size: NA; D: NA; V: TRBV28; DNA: TGTGCCAGCAGCCGACAAGGTACGGGTGCCTATGGCTACACCTTC; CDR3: CASSRQGTGAYGYTF
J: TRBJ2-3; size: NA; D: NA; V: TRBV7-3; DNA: TGTGCCAGCAGCTCAGGGTTAGGGACGCAGTATTTT; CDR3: CASSSGLGTQYF
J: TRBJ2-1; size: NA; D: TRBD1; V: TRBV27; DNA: TGTGCCAGCAGTCCCCCGACAGGGATTGGGCTGTATGAGCAGTTCTTC; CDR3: CASSPPTGIGLYEQFF
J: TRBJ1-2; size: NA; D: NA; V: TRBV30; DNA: TGTGCCTGGACCCATGGGGGGATTGGCTACACCTTC; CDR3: CAWTHGGIGYTF
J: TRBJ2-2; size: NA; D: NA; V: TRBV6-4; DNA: TGTGCCAGCAGAGTACAAGAGGGGACCGGGGAGCTGTTTTTT; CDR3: CASRVQEGTGELFF
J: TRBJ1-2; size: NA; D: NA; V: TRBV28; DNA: TGTGCCAGCAGTTTAAGGGGTAGCGGCTACACCTTC; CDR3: CASSLRGSGYTF
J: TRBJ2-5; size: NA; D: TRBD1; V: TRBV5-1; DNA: TGCGCCAGCAGCTTGTATCCGGGACAGCAAGAGACCCAGTACTTC; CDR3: CASSLYPGQQETQYF
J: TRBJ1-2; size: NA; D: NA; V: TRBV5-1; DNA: TGCGCCAGCAGCTTGGCCGGCCTGGGGGCGGACTATGGCTACACCTTC; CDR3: CASSLAGLGADYGYTF
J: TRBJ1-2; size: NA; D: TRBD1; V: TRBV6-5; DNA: TGTGCCAGCAGCCTGGACAGGGCTCGGGGCTACACCTTC; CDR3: CASSLDRARGYTF
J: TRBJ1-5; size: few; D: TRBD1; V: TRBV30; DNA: TGTGCCTGGAGCCGGTCCGGGACAGGAGGCAATCAGCCCCAGCATTTT; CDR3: CAWSRSGTGGNQPQHF